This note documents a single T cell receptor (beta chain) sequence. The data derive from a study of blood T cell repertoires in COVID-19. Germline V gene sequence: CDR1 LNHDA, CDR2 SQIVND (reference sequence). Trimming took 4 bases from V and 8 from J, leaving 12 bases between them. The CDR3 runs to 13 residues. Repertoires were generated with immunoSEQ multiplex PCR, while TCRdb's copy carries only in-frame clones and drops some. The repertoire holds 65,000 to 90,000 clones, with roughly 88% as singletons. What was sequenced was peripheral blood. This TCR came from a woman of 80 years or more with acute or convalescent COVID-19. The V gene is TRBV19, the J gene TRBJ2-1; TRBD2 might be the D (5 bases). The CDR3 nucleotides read TGTGCCAGTAGTACATGGGGAGTGGATGAGCAGTTCTTC. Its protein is CASSTWGVDEQFF. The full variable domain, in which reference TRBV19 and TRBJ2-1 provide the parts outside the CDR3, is DGGITQSPKYLFRKEGQNVTLSCEQNLNHDAMYWYRQDPGQGLRLIYYSQIVNDFQKGDIAEGYSVSREKKESFPLTVTSAQKNPTAFYLCASSTWGVDEQFFGPGTRLTVL.